This T cell receptor (beta chain) appears in the sequencing data of a study of molecular identifiers for immune sequencing clone quantification. This clonotype has just a few counts. Using its own MiXCR run on the PCR reads, TCRdb lists one record per CDR3 protein. Of about 640,000 distinct CDR3 sequences listed, 15% to 20% were seen once; the top ten hold 0.7% to 1%. The germline gives CDR1 SGHAT, CDR2 FQNNGV. This CDR3 spans 14 amino acids. The V end was cut by 2 bases, the J end by 2 bases, with 9 bases between. The receptor comes from a human donor in good health. Some libraries in this study had Jurkat cell RNA spiked in. The genes are TRBV11-2 and TRBJ1-2; the D is unclear. Sequenced material: naive CD8+ T cells from blood, with Jurkat cell RNA spiked in. Subset specified: FACS-sorted CD8+CD4-CCR7+CD45RA+ naive T cells. The CDR3 here is CASSLSAENYGYTF. For the CDR3, the DNA is TGTGCCAGCAGCTTATCGGCAGAAAACTATGGCTACACCTTC.